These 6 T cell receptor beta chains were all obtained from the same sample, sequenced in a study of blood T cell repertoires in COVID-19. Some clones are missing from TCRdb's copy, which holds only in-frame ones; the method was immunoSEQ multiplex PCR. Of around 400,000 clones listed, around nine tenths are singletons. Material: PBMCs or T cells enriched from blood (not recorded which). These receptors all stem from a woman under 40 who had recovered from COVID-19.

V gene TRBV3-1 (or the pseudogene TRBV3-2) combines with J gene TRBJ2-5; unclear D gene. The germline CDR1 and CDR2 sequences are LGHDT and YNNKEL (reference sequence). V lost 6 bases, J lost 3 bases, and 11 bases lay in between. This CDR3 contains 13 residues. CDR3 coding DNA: TGTGCCAGCAGTCAGTATGAAGAAGAGACCCAGTACTTC. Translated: CASSQYEEETQYF.

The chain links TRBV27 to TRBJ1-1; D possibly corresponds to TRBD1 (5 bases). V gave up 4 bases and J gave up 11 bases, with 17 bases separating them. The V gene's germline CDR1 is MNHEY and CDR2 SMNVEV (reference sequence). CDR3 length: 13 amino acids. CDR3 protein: CASSSHRGGEAFF. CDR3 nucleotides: TGTGCCAGCAGTTCGCACCGGGGAGGGGAGGCTTTCTTT.

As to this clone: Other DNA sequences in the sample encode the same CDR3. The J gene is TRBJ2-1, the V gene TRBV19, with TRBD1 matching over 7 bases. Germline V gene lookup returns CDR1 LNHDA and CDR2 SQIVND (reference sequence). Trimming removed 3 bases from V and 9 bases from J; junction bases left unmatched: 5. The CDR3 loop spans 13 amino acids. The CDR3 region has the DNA TGTGCCAGTAGTATTGGAACAGGGGTTGAGCAGTTCTTC. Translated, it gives CASSIGTGVEQFF.

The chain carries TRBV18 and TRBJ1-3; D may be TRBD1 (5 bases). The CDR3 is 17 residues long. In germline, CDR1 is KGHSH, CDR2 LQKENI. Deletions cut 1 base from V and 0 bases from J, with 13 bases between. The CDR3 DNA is TGTGCCAGCTCACCACACTACAGGTTTTACTCTGGAAACACCATATATTTT. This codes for CASSPHYRFYSGNTIYF.

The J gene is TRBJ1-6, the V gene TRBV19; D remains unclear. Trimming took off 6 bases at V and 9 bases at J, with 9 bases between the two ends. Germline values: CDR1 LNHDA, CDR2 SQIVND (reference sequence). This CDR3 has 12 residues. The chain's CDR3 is CASSSGSSPLHF. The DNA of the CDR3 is TGTGCCAGTAGCTCCGGTAGTTCACCCCTCCACTTT.

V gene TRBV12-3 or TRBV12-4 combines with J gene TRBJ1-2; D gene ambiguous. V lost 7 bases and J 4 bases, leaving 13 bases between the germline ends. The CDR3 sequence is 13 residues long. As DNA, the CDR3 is TGTGCCAGCACTTTTACTGCACCCTATGGCTACACCTTC. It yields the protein CASTFTAPYGYTF.